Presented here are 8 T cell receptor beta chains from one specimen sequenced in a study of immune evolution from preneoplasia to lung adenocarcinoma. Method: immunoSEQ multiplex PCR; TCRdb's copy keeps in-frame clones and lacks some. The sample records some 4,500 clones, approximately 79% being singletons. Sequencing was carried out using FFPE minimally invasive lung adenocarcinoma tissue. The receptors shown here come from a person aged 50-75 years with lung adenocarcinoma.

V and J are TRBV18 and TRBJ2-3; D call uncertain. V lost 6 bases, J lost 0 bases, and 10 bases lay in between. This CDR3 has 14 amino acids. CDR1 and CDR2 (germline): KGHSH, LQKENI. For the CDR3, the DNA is TGTGCCAGCTCCCGCGTCGGGAGCACAGATACGCAGTATTTT. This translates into CASSRVGSTDTQYF.

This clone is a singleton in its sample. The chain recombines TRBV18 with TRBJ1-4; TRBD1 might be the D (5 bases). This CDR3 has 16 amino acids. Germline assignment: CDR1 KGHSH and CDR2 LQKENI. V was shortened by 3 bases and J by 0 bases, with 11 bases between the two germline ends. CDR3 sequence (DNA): TGTGCCAGCTCACCGTCCCAGGGACCAACTAATGAAAAACTGTTTTTT. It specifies CASSPSQGPTNEKLFF.

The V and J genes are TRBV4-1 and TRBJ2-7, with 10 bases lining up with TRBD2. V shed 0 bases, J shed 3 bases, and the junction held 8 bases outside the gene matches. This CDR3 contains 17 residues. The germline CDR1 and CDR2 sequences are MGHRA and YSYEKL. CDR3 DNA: TGCGCCAGCAGCCAAGATCCCGGACTAGCGGTAAACTACGAGCAGTACTTC. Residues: CASSQDPGLAVNYEQYF.

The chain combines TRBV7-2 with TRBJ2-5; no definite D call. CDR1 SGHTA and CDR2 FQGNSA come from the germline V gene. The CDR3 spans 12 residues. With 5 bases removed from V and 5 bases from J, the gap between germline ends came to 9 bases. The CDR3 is CASSSLLETQYF. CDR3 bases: TGTGCCAGCAGCAGCCTTTTGGAGACCCAGTACTTC.

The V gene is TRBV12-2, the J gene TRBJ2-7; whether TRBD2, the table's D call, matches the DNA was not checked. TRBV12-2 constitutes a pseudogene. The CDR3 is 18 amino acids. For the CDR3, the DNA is TGTGCAAGTCGCTTAGGGCGTGGCGGCGGGGGAGAGATTTACGAGCAGTACTTC. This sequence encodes CASRLGRGGGGEIYEQYF.

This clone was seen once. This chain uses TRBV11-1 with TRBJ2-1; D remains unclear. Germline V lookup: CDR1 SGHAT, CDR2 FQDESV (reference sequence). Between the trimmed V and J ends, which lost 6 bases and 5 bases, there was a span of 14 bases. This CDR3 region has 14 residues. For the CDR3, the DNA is TGTGCCAGCAGAACCAAAATAGATAACAATGAGCAGTTCTTC. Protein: CASRTKIDNNEQFF.

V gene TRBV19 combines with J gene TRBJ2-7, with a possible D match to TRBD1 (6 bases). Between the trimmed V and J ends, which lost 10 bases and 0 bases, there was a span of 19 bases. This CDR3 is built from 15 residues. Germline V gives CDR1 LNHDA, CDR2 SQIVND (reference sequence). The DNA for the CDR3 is TGTGCCACCCACCCGCCGGGACACCTCTCCTACGAGCAGTACTTC. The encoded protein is CATHPPGHLSYEQYF.

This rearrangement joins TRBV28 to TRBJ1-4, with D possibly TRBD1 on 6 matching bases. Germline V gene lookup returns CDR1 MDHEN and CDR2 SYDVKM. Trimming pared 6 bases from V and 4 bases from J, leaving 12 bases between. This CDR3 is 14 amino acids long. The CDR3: CASRVQGINEKLFF. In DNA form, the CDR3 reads TGTGCCAGCAGAGTACAGGGAATTAATGAAAAACTGTTTTTT.